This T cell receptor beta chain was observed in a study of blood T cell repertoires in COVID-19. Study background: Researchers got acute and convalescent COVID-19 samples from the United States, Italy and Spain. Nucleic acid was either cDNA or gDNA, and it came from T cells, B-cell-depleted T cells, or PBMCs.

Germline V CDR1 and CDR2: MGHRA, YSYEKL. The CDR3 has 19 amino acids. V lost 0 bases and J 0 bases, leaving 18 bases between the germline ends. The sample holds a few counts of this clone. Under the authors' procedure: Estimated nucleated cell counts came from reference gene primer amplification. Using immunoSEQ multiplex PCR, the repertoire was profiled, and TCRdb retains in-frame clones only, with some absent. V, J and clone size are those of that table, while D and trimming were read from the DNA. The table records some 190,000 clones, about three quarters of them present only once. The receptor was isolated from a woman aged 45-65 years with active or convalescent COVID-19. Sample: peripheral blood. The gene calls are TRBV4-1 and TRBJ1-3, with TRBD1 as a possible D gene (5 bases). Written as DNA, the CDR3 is TGCGCCAGCAGCCAAGACGGGGGTACCCTGTGGACCTCTGGAAACACCATATATTTT. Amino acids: CASSQDGGTLWTSGNTIYF.